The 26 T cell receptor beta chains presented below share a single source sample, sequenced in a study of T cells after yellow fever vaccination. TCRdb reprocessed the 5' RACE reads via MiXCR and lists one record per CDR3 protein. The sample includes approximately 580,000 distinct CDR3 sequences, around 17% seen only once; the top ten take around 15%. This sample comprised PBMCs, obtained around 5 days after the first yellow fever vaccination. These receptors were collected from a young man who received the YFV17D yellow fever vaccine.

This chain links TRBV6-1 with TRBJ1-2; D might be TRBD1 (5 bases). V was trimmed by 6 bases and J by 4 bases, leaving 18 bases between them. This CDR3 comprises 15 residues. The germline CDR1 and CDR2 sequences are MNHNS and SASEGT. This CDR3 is CASSRTLTYSYGYTF. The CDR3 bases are TGTGCCAGCAGCCGGACACTTACATACTCCTATGGCTACACCTTC.

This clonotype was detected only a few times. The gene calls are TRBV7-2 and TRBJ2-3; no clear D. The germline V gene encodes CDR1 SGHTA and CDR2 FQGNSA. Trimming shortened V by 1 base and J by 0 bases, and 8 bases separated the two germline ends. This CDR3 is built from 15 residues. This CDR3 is CASSLDRTSTDTQYF. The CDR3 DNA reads TGTGCCAGCAGCTTAGACAGAACTAGCACAGATACGCAGTATTTT.

The CDR3 region has the DNA TGTGCCAGCAGATTTTTGACAGGGCGGCAAGAGACCCAGTACTTC. Amino acids: CASRFLTGRQETQYF. The chain is built from TRBV11-2 and TRBJ2-5, with 7 bases aligning to TRBD1. CDR3 length: 15 amino acids. Trimming at V came to 6 bases and at J to 2 bases, leaving 9 bases not matched to a gene. Looked up from germline, CDR1 is SGHAT and CDR2 is FQNNGV.

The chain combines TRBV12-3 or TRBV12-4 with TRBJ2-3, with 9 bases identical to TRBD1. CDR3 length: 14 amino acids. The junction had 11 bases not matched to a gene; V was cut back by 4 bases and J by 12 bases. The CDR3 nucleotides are TGTGCCAGCAGTTCTATATCCGGGACAGGGATCCAGTATTTT. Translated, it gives CASSSISGTGIQYF.

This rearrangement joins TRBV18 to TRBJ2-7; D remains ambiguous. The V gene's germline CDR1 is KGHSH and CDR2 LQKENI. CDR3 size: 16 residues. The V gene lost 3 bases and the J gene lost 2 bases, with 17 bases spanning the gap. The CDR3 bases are TGTGCCAGCTCACCCCCAAACCCAGGATCTACCTACGAGCAGTACTTC. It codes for CASSPPNPGSTYEQYF.

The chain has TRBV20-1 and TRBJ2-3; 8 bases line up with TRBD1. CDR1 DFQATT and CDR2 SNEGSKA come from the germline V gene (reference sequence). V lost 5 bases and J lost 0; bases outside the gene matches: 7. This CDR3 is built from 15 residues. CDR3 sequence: CSAPYRGKSTDTQYF. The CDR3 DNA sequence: TGCAGTGCTCCGTACAGGGGGAAAAGCACAGATACGCAGTATTTT.

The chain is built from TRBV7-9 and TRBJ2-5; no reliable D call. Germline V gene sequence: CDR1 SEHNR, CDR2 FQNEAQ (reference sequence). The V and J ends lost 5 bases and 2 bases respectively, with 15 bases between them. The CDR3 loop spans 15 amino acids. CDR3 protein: CASSHPRSGQETQYF. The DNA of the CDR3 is TGTGCCAGCAGCCACCCCCGGTCAGGTCAAGAGACCCAGTACTTC. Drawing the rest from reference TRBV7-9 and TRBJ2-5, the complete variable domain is DTGVSQNPRHKITKRGQNVTFRCDPISEHNRLYWYRQTLGQGPEFLTYFQNEAQLEKSRLLSDRFSAERPKGSFSTLEIQRTEQGDSAMYLCASSHPRSGQETQYFGPGTRLLVL.

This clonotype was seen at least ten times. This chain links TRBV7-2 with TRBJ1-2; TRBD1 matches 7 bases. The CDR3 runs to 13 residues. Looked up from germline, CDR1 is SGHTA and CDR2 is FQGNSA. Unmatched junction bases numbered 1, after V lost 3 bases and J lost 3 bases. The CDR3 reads CASSFDRDYGYTF. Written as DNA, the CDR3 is TGTGCCAGCAGCTTTGACAGGGACTATGGCTACACCTTC.

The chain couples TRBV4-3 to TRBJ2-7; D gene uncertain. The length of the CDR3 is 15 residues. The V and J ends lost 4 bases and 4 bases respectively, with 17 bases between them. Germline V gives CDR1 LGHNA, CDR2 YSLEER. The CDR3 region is CASSPDPLAYYEQYF. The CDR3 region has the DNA TGCGCCAGCAGCCCGGATCCTCTTGCGTATTACGAGCAGTACTTC.

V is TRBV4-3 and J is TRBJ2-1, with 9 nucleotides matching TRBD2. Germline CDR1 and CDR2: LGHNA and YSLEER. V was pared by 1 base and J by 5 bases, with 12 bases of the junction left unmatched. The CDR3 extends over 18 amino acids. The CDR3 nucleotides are TGCGCCAGCAGCCAAGGGGTTAGCGCGGGGGGGACAAACAATGAGCAGTTCTTC. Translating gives CASSQGVSAGGTNNEQFF.

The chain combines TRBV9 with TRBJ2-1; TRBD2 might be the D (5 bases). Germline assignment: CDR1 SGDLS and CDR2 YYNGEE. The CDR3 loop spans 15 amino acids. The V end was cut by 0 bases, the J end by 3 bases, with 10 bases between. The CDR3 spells CASSVDGVGYNEQFF. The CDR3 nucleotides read TGTGCCAGCAGCGTAGACGGGGTTGGCTACAATGAGCAGTTCTTC.

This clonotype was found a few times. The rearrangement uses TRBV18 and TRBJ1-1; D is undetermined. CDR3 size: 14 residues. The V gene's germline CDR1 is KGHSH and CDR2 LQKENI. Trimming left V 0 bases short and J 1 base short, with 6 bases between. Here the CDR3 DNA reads TGTGCCAGCTCACCACCGTACTCGAACACTGAAGCTTTCTTT. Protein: CASSPPYSNTEAFF.

The CDR3, as DNA: TGCAGTGCTAGAGACCCCAGGGTGACCGGGGAGCTGTTTTTT. This sequence encodes CSARDPRVTGELFF. This sequence joins TRBV20-1 and TRBJ2-2, with TRBD1 as a possible D gene (5 bases). V was shortened by 0 bases and J by 5 bases, with 10 bases between the two germline ends. Germline V gene lookup returns CDR1 DFQATT and CDR2 SNEGSKA (reference sequence). This CDR3 spans 14 amino acids.

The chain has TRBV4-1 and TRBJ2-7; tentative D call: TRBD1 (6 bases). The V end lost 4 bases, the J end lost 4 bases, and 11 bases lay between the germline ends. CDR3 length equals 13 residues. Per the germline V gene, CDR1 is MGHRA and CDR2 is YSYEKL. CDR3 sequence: CASSPVGGYEQYF. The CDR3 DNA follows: TGCGCCAGCAGCCCGGTAGGGGGTTACGAGCAGTACTTC.

CDR3 sequence reads: CASSYSGLAGVNEQFF. The CDR3 DNA follows: TGTGCCAGCAGCTACTCGGGACTAGCGGGGGTAAATGAGCAGTTCTTC. The V call is TRBV11-2, the J call TRBJ2-1; 14 bases line up with TRBD2. V was clipped by 4 bases and J by 7 bases; unmatched bases: 6. Per germline, CDR1 SGHAT and CDR2 FQNNGV. The CDR3 length is 16 residues.

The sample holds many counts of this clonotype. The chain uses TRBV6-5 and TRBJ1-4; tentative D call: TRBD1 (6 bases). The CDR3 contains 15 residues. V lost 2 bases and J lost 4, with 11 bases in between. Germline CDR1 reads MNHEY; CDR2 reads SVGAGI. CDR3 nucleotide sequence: TGTGCCAGCAGTTACCAACAGGGCGGTAATGAAAAACTGTTTTTT. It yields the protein CASSYQQGGNEKLFF.

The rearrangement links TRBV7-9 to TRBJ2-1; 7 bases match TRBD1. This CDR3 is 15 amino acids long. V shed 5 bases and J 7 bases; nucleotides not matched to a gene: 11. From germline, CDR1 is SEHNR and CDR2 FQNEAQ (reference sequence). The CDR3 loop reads CASSIDRVSFNEQFF. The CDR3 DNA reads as TGTGCCAGCAGCATAGACAGGGTCTCGTTTAATGAGCAGTTCTTC.

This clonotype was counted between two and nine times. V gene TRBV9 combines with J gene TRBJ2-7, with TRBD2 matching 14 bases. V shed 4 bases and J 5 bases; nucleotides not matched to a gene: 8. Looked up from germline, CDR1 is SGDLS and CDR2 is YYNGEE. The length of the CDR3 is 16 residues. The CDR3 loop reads CASSRTSGGPLNEQYF. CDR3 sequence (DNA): TGTGCCAGCAGCCGGACTAGCGGGGGGCCGCTTAACGAGCAGTACTTC.

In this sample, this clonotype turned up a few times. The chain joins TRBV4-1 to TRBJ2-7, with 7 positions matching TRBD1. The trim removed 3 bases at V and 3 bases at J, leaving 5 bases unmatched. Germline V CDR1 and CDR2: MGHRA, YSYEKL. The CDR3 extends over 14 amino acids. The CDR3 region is CASSQTDRDYEQYF. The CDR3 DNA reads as TGCGCCAGCAGCCAGACAGACAGGGACTACGAGCAGTACTTC.

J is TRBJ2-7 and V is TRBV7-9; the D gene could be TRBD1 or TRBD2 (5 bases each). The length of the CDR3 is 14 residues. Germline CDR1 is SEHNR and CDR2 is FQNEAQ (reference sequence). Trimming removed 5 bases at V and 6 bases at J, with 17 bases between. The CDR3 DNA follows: TGTGCCAGCAGCAACCGGGACCGTCCCGGCGAGCAGTACTTC. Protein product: CASSNRDRPGEQYF.

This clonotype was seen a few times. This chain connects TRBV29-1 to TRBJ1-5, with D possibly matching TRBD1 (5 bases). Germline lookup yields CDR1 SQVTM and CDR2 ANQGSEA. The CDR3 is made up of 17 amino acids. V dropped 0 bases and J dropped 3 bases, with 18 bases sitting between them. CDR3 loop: CSVEDGGAPPLNQPQHF. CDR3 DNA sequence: TGCAGCGTTGAAGATGGCGGGGCCCCTCCACTCAATCAGCCCCAGCATTTT.

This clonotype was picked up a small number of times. CDR3 loop: CSARGFPNQPQHF. The CDR3 coding sequence is TGCAGTGCTAGAGGGTTTCCCAATCAGCCCCAGCATTTT. The J gene is TRBJ1-5, the V gene TRBV20-1, with D unresolved. Germline lookup yields CDR1 DFQATT and CDR2 SNEGSKA (reference sequence). Between the trimmed V and J ends, which lost 1 base and 3 bases, there was a span of 7 bases. This CDR3 is built from 13 residues.

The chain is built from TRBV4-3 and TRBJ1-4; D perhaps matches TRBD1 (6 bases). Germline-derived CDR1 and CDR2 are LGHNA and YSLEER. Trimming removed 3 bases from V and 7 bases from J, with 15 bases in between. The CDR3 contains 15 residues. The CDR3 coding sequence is TGCGCCAGCAGCCATGCTGCGGGGGCAAGTGAAAAACTGTTTTTT. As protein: CASSHAAGASEKLFF.

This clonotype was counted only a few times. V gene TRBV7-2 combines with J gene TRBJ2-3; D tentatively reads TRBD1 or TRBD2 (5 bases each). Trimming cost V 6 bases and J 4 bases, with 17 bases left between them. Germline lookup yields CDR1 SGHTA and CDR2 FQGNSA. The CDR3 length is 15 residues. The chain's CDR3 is CASRTGPIGADTQYF. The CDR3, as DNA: TGTGCCAGCAGGACGGGGCCAATAGGGGCAGATACGCAGTATTTT.

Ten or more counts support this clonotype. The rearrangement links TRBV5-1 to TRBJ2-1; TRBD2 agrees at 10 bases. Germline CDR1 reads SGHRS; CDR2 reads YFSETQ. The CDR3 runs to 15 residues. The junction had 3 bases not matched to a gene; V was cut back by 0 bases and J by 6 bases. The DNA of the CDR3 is TGCGCCAGCAGCTTGGTAGCGGGGGGCGGCAATGAGCAGTTCTTC. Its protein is CASSLVAGGGNEQFF.

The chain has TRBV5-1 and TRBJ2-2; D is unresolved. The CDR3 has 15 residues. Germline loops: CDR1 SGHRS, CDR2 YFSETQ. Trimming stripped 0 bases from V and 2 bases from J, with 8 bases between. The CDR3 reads CASSLAPSNTGELFF. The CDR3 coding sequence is TGCGCCAGCAGCTTGGCACCGAGCAACACCGGGGAGCTGTTTTTT.